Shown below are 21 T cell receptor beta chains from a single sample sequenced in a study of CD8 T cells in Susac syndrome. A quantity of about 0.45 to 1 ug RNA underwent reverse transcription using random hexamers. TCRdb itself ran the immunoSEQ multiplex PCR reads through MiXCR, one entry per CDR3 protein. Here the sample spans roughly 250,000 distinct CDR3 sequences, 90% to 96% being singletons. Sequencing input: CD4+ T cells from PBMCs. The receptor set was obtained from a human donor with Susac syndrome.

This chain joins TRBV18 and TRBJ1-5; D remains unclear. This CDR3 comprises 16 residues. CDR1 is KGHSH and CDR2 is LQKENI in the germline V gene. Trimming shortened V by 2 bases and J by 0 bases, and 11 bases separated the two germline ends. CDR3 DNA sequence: TGTGCCAGCTCACCAATGGCAGCATATAGCAATCAGCCCCAGCATTTT. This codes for CASSPMAAYSNQPQHF.

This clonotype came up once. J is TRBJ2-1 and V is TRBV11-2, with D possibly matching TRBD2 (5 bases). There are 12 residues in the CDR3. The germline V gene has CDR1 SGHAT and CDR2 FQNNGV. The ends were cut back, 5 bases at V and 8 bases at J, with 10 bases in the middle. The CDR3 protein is CASSVERHEQFF. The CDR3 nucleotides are TGTGCCAGCAGCGTCGAGCGGCATGAGCAGTTCTTC.

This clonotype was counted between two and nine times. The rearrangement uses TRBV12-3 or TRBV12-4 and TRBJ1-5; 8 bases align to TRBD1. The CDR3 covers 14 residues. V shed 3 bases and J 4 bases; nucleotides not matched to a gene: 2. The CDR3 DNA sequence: TGTGCCAGCAGTTTGAGACAGGGGAATCAGCCCCAGCATTTT. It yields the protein CASSLRQGNQPQHF.

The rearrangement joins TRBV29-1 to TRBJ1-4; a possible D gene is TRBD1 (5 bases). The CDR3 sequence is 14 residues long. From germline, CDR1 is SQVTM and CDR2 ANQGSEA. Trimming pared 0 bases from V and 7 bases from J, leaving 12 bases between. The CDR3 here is CSVEDRGAAEKLFF. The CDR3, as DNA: TGCAGCGTTGAAGATAGAGGGGCAGCTGAAAAACTGTTTTTT. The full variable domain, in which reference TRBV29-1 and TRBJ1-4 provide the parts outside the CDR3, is SAVISQKPSRDICQRGTSLTIQCQVDSQVTMMFWYRQQPGQSLTLIATANQGSEATYESGFVIDKFPISRPNLTFSTLTVSNMSPEDSSIYLCSVEDRGAAEKLFFGSGTQLSVL.

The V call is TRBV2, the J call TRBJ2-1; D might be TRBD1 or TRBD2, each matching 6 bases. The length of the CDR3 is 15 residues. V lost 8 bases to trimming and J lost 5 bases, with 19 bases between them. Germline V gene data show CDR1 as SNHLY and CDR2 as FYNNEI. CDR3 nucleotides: TGTGCCAGCCAACTTCCTCGGGGGCCTAACAATGAGCAGTTCTTC. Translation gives CASQLPRGPNNEQFF.

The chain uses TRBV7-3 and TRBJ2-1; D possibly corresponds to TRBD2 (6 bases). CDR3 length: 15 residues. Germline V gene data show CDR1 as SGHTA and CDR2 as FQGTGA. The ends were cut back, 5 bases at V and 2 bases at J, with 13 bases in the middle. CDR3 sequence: CASSQSGRAYNEQFF. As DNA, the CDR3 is TGTGCCAGCAGCCAAAGCGGGCGAGCCTACAATGAGCAGTTCTTC.

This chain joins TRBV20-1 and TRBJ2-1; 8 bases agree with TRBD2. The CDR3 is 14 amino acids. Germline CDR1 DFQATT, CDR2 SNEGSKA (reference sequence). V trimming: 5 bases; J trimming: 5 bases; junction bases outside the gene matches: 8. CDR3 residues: CSACRTSSDNEQFF. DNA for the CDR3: TGCAGTGCTTGTAGGACTAGCTCAGACAATGAGCAGTTCTTC.

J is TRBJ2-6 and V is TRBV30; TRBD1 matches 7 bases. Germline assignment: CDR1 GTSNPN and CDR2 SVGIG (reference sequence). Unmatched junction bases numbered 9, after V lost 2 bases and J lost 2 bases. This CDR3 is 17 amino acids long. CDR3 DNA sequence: TGTGCCTGGAGTAGGCAGGGGGTGCGACCTGGGGCCAACGTCCTGACTTTC. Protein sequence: CAWSRQGVRPGANVLTF. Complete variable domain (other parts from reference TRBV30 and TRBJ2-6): SQTIHQWPATLVQPVGSPLSLECTVEGTSNPNLYWYRQAAGRGLQLLFYSVGIGQISSEVPQNLSASRPQDRQFILSSKKLLLSDSGFYLCAWSRQGVRPGANVLTFGAGSRLTVL.

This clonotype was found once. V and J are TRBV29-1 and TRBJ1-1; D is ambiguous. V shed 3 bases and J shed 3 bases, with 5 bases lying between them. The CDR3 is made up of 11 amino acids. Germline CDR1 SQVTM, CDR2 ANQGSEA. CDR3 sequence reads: CSVDGHTEAFF. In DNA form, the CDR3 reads TGCAGCGTTGATGGGCACACTGAAGCTTTCTTT.

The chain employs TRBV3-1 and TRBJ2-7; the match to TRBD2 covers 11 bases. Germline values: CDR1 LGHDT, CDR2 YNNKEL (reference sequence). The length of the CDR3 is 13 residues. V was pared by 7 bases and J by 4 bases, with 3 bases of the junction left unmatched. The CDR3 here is CASTLAGGYEQYF. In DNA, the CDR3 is TGTGCCAGCACCCTAGCGGGGGGATACGAGCAGTACTTC.

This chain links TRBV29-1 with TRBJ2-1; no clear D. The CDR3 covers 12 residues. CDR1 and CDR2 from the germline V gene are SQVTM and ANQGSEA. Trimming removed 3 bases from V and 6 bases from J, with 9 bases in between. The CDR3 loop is CSVEGLTNEQFF. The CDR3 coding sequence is TGCAGCGTTGAGGGGTTGACCAATGAGCAGTTCTTC.

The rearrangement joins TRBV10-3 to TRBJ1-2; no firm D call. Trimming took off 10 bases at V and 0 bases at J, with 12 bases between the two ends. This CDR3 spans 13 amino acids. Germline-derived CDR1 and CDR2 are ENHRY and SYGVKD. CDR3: CATHETANYGYTF. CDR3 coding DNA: TGTGCCACCCACGAGACGGCTAACTATGGCTACACCTTC.

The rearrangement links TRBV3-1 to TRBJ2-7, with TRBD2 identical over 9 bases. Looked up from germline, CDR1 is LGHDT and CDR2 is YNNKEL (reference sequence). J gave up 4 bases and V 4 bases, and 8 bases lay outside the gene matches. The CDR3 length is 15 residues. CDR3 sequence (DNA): TGTGCCAGCAGCCTCCGAGGGACTAGCAGGTACGAGCAGTACTTC. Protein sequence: CASSLRGTSRYEQYF.

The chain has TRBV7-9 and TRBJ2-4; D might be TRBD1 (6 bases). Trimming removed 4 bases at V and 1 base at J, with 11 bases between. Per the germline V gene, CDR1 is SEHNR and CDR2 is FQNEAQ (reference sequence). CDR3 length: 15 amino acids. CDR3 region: CASSSQGSAKNIQYF. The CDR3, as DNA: TGTGCCAGCAGCTCACAGGGTTCGGCCAAAAACATTCAGTACTTC.

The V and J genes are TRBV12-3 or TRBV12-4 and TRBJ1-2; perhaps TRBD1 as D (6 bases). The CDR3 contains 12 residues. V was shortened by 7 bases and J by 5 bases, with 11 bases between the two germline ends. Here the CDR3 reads CASTGGAYGYTF. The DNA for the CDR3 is TGTGCCAGCACTGGGGGCGCTTATGGCTACACCTTC.

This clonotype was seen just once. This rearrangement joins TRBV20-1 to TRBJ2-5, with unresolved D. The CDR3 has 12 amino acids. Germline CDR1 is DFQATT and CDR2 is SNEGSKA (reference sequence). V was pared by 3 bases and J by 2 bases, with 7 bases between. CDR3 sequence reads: CSASRLQETQYF. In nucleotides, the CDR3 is TGCAGTGCTAGCCGGCTGCAAGAGACCCAGTACTTC.

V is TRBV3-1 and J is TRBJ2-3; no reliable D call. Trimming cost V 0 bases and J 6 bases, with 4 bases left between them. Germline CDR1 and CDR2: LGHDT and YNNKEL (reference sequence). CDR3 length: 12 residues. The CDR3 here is CASSQDPDTQYF. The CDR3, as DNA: TGTGCCAGCAGCCAAGATCCGGATACGCAGTATTTT.

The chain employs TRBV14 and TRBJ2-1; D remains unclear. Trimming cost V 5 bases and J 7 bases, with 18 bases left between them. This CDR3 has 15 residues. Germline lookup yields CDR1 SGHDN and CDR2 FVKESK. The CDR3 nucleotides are TGTGCCAGCAGCTACCGGGCCAAACTCGGGAATGAGCAGTTCTTC. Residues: CASSYRAKLGNEQFF.

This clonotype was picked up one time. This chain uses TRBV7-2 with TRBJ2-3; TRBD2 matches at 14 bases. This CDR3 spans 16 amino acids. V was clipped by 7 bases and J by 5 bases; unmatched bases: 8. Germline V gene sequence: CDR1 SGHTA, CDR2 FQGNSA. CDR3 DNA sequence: TGTGCCAGCAACCGGACTAGCGGGGGGAGTATAGATACGCAGTATTTT. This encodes CASNRTSGGSIDTQYF. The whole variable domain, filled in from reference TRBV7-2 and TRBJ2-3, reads GAGVSQSPSNKVTEKGKDVELRCDPISGHTALYWYRQSLGQGLEFLIYFQGNSAPDKSGLPSDRFSAERTGGSVSTLTIQRTQQEDSAVYLCASNRTSGGSIDTQYFGPGTRLTVL.

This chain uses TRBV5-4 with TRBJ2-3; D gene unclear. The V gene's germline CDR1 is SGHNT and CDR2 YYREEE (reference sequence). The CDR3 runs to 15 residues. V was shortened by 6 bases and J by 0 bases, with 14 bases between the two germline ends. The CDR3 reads CASTPCVGSTDTQYF. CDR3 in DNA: TGTGCCAGCACCCCTTGTGTCGGTAGCACAGATACGCAGTATTTT. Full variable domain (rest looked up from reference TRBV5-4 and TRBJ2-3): ETGVTQSPTHLIKTRGQQVTLRCSSQSGHNTVSWYQQALGQGPQFIFQYYREEENGRGNFPPRFSGLQFPNYSSELNVNALELDDSALYLCASTPCVGSTDTQYFGPGTRLTVL.

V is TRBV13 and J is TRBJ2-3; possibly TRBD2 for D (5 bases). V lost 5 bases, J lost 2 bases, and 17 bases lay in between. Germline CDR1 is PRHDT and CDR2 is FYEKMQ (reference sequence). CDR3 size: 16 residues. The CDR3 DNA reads TGTGCCAGCAGCGTCGCGAGGGAAAGGGCCACAGATACGCAGTATTTT. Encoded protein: CASSVARERATDTQYF. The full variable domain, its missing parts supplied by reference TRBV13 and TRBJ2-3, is AAGVIQSPRHLIKEKRETATLKCYPIPRHDTVYWYQQGPGQDPQFLISFYEKMQSDKGSIPDRFSAQQFSDYHSELNMSSLELGDSALYFCASSVARERATDTQYFGPGTRLTVL.